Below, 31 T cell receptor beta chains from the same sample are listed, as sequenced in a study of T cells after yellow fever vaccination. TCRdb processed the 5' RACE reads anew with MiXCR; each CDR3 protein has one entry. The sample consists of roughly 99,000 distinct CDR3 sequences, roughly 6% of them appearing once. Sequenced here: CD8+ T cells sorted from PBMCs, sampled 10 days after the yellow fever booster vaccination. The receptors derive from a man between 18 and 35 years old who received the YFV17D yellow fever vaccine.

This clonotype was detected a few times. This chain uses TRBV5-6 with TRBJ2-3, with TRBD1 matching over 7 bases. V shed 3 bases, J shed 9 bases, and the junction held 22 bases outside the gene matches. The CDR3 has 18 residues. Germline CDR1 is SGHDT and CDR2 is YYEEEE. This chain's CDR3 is CASSSDSQGSPPLRTQYF. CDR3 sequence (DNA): TGTGCCAGCAGCTCCGACTCACAGGGGTCACCCCCCCTTAGGACGCAGTATTTT.

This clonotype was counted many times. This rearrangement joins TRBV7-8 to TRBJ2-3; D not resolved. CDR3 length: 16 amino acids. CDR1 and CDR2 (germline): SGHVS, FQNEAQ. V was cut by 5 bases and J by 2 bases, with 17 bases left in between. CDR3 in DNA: TGTGCCAGCAGCCGACGGGCTGCCCGGTTCACAGATACGCAGTATTTT. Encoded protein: CASSRRAARFTDTQYF.

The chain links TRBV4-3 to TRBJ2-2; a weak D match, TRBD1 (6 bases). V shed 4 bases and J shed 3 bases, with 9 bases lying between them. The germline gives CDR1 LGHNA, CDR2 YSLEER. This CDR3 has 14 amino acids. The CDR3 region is CASSRRGDTGELFF. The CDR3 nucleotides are TGCGCCAGCAGCCGCAGGGGCGACACCGGGGAGCTGTTTTTT.

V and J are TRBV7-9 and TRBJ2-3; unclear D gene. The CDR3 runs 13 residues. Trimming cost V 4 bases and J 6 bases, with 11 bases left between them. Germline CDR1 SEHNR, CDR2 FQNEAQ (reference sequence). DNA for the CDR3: TGTGCCAGCAGCTCCATTAGTCCCGATACGCAGTATTTT. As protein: CASSSISPDTQYF.

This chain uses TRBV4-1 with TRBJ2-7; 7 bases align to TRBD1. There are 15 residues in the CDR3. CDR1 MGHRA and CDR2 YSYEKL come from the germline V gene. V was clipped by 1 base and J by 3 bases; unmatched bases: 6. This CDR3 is CASSQVLQGHYEQYF. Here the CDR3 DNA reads TGCGCCAGCAGCCAAGTATTACAGGGGCACTACGAGCAGTACTTC.

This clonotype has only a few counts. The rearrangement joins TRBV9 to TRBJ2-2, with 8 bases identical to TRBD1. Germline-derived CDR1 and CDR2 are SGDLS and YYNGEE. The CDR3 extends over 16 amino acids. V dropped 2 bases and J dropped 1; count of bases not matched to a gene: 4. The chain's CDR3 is CASSVLGTGNTGELFF. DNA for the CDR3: TGTGCCAGCAGCGTCTTGGGGACAGGGAACACCGGGGAGCTGTTTTTT. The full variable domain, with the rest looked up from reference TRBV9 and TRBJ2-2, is DSGVTQTPKHLITATGQRVTLRCSPRSGDLSVYWYQQSLDQGLQFLIQYYNGEERAKGNILERFSAQQFPDLHSELNLSSLELGDSALYFCASSVLGTGNTGELFFGEGSRLTVL.

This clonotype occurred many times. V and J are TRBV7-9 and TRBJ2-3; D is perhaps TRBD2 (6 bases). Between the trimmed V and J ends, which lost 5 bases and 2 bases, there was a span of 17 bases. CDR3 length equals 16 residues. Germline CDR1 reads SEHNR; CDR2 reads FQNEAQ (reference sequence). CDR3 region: CASSLRAGRLTDTQYF. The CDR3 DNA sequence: TGTGCCAGCAGCCTTAGGGCGGGGCGACTCACAGATACGCAGTATTTT.

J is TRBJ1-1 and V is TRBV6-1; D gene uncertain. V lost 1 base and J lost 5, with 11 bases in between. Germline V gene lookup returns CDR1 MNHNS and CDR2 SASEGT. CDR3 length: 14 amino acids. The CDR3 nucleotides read TGTGCCAGCAGTGAAGGGAGAATTTGGACTGAAGCTTTCTTT. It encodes CASSEGRIWTEAFF.

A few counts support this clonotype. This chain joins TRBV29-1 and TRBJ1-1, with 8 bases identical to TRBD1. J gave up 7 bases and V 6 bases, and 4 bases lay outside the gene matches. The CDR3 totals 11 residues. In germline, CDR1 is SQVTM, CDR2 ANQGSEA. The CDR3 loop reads CSVGQGFEAFF. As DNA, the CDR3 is TGCAGCGTCGGACAGGGTTTTGAAGCTTTCTTT.

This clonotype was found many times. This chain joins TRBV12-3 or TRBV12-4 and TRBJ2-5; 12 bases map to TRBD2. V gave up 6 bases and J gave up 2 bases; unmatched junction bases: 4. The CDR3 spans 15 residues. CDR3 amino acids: CASSRLAGVQETQYF. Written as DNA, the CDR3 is TGTGCCAGCAGCCGACTAGCGGGGGTACAAGAGACCCAGTACTTC.

CDR3: CASSQDPTGGYEQYV. Here the CDR3 DNA reads TGTGCCAGCAGCCAAGATCCGACAGGGGGGTACGAGCAGTACGTC. The chain is built from TRBV4-2 and TRBJ2-7, with 9 bases lining up with TRBD1. Per the germline V gene, CDR1 is LGHNA and CDR2 is YNFKEQ. With V trimmed by 0 bases and J by 4 bases, 4 bases remained unmatched. CDR3 length: 15 amino acids.

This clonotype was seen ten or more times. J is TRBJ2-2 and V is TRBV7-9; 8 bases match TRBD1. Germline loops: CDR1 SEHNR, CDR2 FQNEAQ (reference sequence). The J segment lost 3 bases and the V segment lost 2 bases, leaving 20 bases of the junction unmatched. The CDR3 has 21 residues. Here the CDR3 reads CASSLPNTRGTGILDTGELFF. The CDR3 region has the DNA TGTGCCAGCAGCTTACCTAATACAAGGGGGACAGGAATCTTGGACACCGGGGAGCTGTTTTTT.

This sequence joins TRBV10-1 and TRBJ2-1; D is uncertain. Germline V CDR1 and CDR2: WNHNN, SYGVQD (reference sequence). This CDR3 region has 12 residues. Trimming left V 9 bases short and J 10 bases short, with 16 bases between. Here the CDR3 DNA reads TGCGCCAGGGGAAGTAGAAGTCCGGAGCAGTTCTTC. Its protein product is CARGSRSPEQFF.

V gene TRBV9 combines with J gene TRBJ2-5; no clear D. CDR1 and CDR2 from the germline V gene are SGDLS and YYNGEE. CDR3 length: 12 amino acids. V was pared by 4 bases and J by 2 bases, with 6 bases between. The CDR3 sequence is CASSPDQETQYF. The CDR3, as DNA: TGTGCCAGCAGCCCCGATCAAGAGACCCAGTACTTC. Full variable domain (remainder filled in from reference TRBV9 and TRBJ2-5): DSGVTQTPKHLITATGQRVTLRCSPRSGDLSVYWYQQSLDQGLQFLIQYYNGEERAKGNILERFSAQQFPDLHSELNLSSLELGDSALYFCASSPDQETQYFGPGTRLLVL.

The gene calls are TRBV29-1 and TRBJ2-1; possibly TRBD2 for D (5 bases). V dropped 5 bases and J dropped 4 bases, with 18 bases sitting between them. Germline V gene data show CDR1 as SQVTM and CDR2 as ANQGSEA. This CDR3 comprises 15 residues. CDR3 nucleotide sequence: TGCAGCGTTAGAGCCGGGATCGACGGGTACAATGAGCAGTTCTTC. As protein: CSVRAGIDGYNEQFF.

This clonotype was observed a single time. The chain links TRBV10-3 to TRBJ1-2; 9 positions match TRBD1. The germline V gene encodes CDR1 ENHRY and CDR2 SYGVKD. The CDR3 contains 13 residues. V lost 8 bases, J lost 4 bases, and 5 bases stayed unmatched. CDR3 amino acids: CAIGTGGIYGYTF. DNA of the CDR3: TGTGCCATCGGTACAGGGGGCATCTATGGCTACACCTTC.

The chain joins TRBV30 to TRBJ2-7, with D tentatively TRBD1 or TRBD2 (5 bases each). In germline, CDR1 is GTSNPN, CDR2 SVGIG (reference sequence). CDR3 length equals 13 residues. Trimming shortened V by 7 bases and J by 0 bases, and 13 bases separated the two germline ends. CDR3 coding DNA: TGTGCCTACCGGGACCTTAGCTCCTACGAGCAGTACTTC. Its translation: CAYRDLSSYEQYF.

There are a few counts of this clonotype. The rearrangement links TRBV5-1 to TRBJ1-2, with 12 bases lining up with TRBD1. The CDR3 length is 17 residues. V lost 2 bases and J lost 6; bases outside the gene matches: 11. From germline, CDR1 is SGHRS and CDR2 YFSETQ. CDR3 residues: CASSFFSGQGALDGYTF. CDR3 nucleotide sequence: TGCGCCAGCAGCTTCTTCTCGGGACAGGGGGCGTTGGATGGCTACACCTTC.

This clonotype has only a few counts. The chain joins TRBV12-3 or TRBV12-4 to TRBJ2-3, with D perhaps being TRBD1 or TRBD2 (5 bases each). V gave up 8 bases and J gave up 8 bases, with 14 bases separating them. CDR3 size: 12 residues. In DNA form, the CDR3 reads TGTGCCAGCGCGAGGGGAGTCGTTACGCAGTATTTT. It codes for CASARGVVTQYF.

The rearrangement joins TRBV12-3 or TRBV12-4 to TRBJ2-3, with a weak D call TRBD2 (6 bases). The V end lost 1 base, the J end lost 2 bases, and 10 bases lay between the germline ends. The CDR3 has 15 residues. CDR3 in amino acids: CASSLGAGYTDTQYF. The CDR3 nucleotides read TGTGCCAGCAGTTTAGGTGCGGGGTACACAGATACGCAGTATTTT.

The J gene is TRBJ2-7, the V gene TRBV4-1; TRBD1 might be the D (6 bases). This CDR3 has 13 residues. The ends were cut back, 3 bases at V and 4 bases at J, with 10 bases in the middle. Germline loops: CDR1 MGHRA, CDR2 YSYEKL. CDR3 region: CASSQKTGYEQYF. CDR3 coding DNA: TGCGCCAGCAGCCAGAAAACAGGGTACGAGCAGTACTTC.

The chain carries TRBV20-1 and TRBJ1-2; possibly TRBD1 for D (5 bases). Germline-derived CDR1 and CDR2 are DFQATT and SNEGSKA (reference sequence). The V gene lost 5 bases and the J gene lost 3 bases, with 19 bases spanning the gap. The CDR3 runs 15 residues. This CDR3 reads CSARITRGTYYGYTF. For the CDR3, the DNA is TGCAGTGCTCGGATAACTCGGGGGACCTACTATGGCTACACCTTC.

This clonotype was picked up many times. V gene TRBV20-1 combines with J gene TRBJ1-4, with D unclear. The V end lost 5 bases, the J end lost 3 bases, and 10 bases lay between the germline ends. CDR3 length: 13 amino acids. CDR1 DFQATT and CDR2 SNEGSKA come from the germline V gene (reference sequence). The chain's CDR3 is CSAAVSANEKLFF. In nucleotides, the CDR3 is TGCAGTGCTGCGGTCTCGGCTAATGAAAAACTGTTTTTT.

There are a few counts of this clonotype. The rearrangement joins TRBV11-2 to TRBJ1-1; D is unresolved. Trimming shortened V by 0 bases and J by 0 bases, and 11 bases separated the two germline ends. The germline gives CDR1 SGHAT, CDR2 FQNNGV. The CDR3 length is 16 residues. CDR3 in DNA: TGTGCCAGCAGCTTAGATCTGTGGGCAATGAACACTGAAGCTTTCTTT. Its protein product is CASSLDLWAMNTEAFF. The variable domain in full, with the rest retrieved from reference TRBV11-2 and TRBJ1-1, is EAGVAQSPRYKIIEKRQSVAFWCNPISGHATLYWYQQILGQGPKLLIQFQNNGVVDDSQLPKDRFSAERLKGVDSTLKIQPAKLEDSAVYLCASSLDLWAMNTEAFFGQGTRLTVV.

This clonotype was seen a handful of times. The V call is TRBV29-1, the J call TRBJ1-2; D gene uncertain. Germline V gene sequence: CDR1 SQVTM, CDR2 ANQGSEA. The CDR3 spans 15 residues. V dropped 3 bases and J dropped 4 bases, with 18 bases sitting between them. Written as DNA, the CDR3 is TGCAGCGTTGATTGGCTCCACGAACACCTCTATGGCTACACCTTC. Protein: CSVDWLHEHLYGYTF.

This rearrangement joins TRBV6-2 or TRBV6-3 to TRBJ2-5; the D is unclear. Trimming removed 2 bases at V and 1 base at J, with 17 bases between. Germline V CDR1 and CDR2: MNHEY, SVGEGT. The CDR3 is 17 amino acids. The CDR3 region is CASSYSPTTAFQETQYF. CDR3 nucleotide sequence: TGTGCCAGCAGTTACAGCCCCACTACAGCGTTCCAAGAGACCCAGTACTTC.

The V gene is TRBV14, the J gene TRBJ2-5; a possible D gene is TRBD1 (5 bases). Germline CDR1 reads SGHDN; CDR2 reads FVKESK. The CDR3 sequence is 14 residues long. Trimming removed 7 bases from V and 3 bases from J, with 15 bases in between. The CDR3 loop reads CASTSLGHEETQYF. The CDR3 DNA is TGTGCCAGCACCTCACTGGGGCATGAAGAGACCCAGTACTTC.

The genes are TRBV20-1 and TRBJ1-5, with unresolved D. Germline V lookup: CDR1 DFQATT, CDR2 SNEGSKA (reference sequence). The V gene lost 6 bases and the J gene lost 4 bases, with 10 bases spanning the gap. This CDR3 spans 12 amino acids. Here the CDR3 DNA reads TGCAGTGCCAGGTGGATGAATCAGCCCCAGCATTTT. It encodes CSARWMNQPQHF.

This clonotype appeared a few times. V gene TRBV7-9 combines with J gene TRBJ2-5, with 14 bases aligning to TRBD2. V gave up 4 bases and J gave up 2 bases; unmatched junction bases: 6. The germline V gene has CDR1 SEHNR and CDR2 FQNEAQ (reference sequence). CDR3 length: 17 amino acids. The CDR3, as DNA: TGTGCCAGCAGCTCCTGGACTAGCGGGGGGACACAAGAGACCCAGTACTTC. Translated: CASSSWTSGGTQETQYF. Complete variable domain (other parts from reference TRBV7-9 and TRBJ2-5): DTGVSQNPRHKITKRGQNVTFRCDPISEHNRLYWYRQTLGQGPEFLTYFQNEAQLEKSRLLSDRFSAERPKGSFSTLEIQRTEQGDSAMYLCASSSWTSGGTQETQYFGPGTRLLVL.

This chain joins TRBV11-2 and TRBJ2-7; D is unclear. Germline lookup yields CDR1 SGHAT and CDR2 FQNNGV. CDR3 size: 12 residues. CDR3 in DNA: TGTGCCAGCAGATTAGTCTTCTTCGAGCAGTACGTC. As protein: CASRLVFFEQYV.

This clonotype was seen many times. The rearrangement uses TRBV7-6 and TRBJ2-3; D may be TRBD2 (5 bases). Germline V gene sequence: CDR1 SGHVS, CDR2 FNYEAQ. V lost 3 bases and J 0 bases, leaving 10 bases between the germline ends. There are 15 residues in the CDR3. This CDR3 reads CASSLRLTSTDTQYF. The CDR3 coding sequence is TGTGCCAGCAGCTTGAGACTAACTAGCACAGATACGCAGTATTTT.